This is a list of T cell receptor beta chains from one sample in a study of blood T cell repertoires in COVID-19. Data came from immunoSEQ multiplex PCR; TCRdb stores just in-frame clones and leaves some out. The sample has 200,000 to 250,000 clones, around 87% seen once. The sample was peripheral blood. The receptors originated from a woman aged 45-60 years with COVID-19, enrolled during active disease. Both conserved end residues are part of each CDR3. The order of the fields is clone size, J gene, V gene, D gene, CDR3 DNA, CDR3 protein. A D gene is named only where the DNA matches it firmly. Rows may omit the clone size; those that give it use once, few, many or a size class.

size: -
J: TRBJ2-3
V: TRBV5-1
D: TRBD1
DNA: TGCGCCAGCAGCTTGGGGACAGGGGGCCTAGATACGCAGTATTTT
CDR3: CASSLGTGGLDTQYF

size: -
J: TRBJ1-6
V: TRBV6-5
D: -
DNA: TGTGCCAGCAGTCCTGACAACTATAATTCACCCCTCCACTTT
CDR3: CASSPDNYNSPLHF

size: -
J: TRBJ1-1
V: TRBV9
D: -
DNA: TGTGCCAGCAGCGTAGAAGGAGGGATGAACACTGAAGCTTTCTTT
CDR3: CASSVEGGMNTEAFF

size: -
J: TRBJ2-3
V: TRBV28
D: TRBD2
DNA: TGTGCCAGCAGTACCCGACTAGCGGGGGGTAAAGATACGCAGTATTTT
CDR3: CASSTRLAGGKDTQYF

size: -
J: TRBJ1-3
V: TRBV18
D: TRBD1
DNA: TGTGCCAGCTCCGCGACAGGGGGAACTTCTGGAAACACCATATATTTT
CDR3: CASSATGGTSGNTIYF

size: -
J: TRBJ2-3
V: TRBV9
D: -
DNA: TGTGCCAGCAGCCGGGACTTCCCCCCCGATACGCAGTATTTT
CDR3: CASSRDFPPDTQYF

size: -
J: TRBJ1-5
V: TRBV6-6
D: TRBD1
DNA: TGTGCCAGCAGTTTTCCGACAGGGCACAATCAGCCCCAGCATTTT
CDR3: CASSFPTGHNQPQHF

size: -
J: TRBJ2-2
V: TRBV7-3
D: TRBD2
DNA: TGTGCCAGCAGCTTACGGGGTGGCGGGGGCGGGGAGCTGTTTTTT
CDR3: CASSLRGGGGGELFF

size: -
J: TRBJ2-1
V: TRBV19
D: TRBD2
DNA: TGTGCCAGTAGTATAGTAGCGGGGGGATTAGGATCCGGCTCCTACAATGAGCAGTTCTTC
CDR3: CASSIVAGGLGSGSYNEQFF

size: -
J: TRBJ2-3
V: TRBV11-3
D: -
DNA: TGTGCCAGCAGCTACAGGGTGATGAGCACAGATACGCAGTATTTT
CDR3: CASSYRVMSTDTQYF

size: -
J: TRBJ2-7
V: TRBV19
D: TRBD2
DNA: TGTGCCAGTAGTGCCTCTAGCGGGGGCAGCTACGAGCAGTACTTC
CDR3: CASSASSGGSYEQYF

size: -
J: TRBJ1-1
V: TRBV12-3/TRBV12-4
D: TRBD1
DNA: TGTGCCAGCAGGGGACAGGGGAACACTGAAGCTTTCTTT
CDR3: CASRGQGNTEAFF

size: -
J: TRBJ1-1
V: TRBV6-5
D: -
DNA: TGTGCCAGCAGACTACAGGGATGGACTGAAGCTTTCTTT
CDR3: CASRLQGWTEAFF

size: few
J: TRBJ2-3
V: TRBV11-3
D: TRBD2
DNA: TGTGCCAGCAGCCCCCACGGGGGGGATACGCAGTATTTT
CDR3: CASSPHGGDTQYF

size: few
J: TRBJ1-5
V: TRBV10-1
D: -
DNA: TGCGCCAGCGGGACAATGAATCAGCCCCAGCATTTT
CDR3: CASGTMNQPQHF

size: -
J: TRBJ2-2
V: TRBV6-2/TRBV6-3
D: -
DNA: TGTGCCAGCAGTTGGAGCGAGTACACCGGGGAGCTGTTTTTT
CDR3: CASSWSEYTGELFF

size: -
J: TRBJ1-2
V: TRBV6-2/TRBV6-3
D: -
DNA: TGTGCCAGCAGTTACATCCGTAACTATGGCTACACCTTC
CDR3: CASSYIRNYGYTF

size: -
J: TRBJ1-6
V: TRBV5-1
D: TRBD1
DNA: TGCGCCAGCTCCTTTTCCCACCAGGGGGCCAGTTCACCCCTCCACTTT
CDR3: CASSFSHQGASSPLHF

size: -
J: TRBJ1-2
V: TRBV6-6
D: -
DNA: TGTGCCAGCTGGGGGCAGCCCGACTATGGCTACACCTTC
CDR3: CASWGQPDYGYTF

size: -
J: TRBJ2-6
V: TRBV10-3
D: -
DNA: TGTGCCACCCGGGACGGGGGTAGGGGGGCCAACGTCCTGACTTTC
CDR3: CATRDGGRGANVLTF

size: -
J: TRBJ1-2
V: TRBV12-3/TRBV12-4
D: TRBD1
DNA: TGTGCCAGCAGAATGACAGGGGAGGATGGCTACACCTTC
CDR3: CASRMTGEDGYTF

size: -
J: TRBJ2-3
V: TRBV29-1
D: -
DNA: TGCAGCGTCCCCCTAGCCGCGGATACGCAGTATTTT
CDR3: CSVPLAADTQYF

size: -
J: TRBJ2-2
V: TRBV12-2
D: -
DNA: TGTGCAAGTCGCTTTCCCGCCGGGACAGCCAACACCGGGGAGCTGTTTTTT
CDR3: CASRFPAGTANTGELFF

size: -
J: TRBJ1-2
V: TRBV7-2
D: -
DNA: TGTGCCAGCAGTCAGACAGGAGCTAACTATGGCTACACCTTC
CDR3: CASSQTGANYGYTF

size: -
J: TRBJ2-3
V: TRBV5-4
D: -
DNA: TGTGCCAGCAGCCGCCTAGGGGCCGCAGATACGCAGTATTTT
CDR3: CASSRLGAADTQYF

size: -
J: TRBJ1-5
V: TRBV19
D: -
DNA: TGTGCCAGTAGTCTTGTTCGGGGGAGGAGACAGCCCCAGCATTTT
CDR3: CASSLVRGRRQPQHF

size: -
J: TRBJ1-2
V: TRBV10-3
D: -
DNA: TGTGCCATCAGTCAGGGAGGTGGCTACACCTTC
CDR3: CAISQGGGYTF

size: -
J: TRBJ1-1
V: TRBV19
D: -
DNA: TGTGCCAGTAGTATAGGGAGTGGAACTTTCTTT
CDR3: CASSIGSGTFF

size: -
J: TRBJ2-3
V: TRBV5-8
D: -
DNA: TGTGCCAGCAGCTTGTCCAGGGGAATAAATACGCAGTATTTT
CDR3: CASSLSRGINTQYF

size: few
J: TRBJ2-4
V: TRBV5-4
D: -
DNA: TGTGCCAGCAGCACCTCCCCAGGGGGGGCCAAAAACATTCAGTACTTC
CDR3: CASSTSPGGAKNIQYF

size: -
J: TRBJ1-1
V: TRBV7-6
D: -
DNA: TGTGCCAGCAGCTTACTCTGGAACACTGAAGCTTTCTTT
CDR3: CASSLLWNTEAFF

size: -
J: TRBJ2-5
V: TRBV5-5
D: -
DNA: TGTGCCAGCGTTGGGAGATTCAGGCGACAAGAGACCCAGTACTTC
CDR3: CASVGRFRRQETQYF

size: -
J: TRBJ1-3
V: TRBV14
D: -
DNA: TGTGCCAGCAGCCGACACATGGCTGCTGGAAACACCATATATTTT
CDR3: CASSRHMAAGNTIYF

size: -
J: TRBJ2-2
V: TRBV12-5
D: -
DNA: TGTGCTAGCACCCGGGACACTTATCCCACCGGGGAGCTGTTTTTT
CDR3: CASTRDTYPTGELFF

size: -
J: TRBJ1-1
V: TRBV11-3
D: -
DNA: TGTGCCAGCAGCCCCCGGACAGCTAACACTGAAGCTTTCTTT
CDR3: CASSPRTANTEAFF

size: few
J: TRBJ1-6
V: TRBV6-5
D: -
DNA: TGTGCCTCACAAAGATCCTATAATTCACCCCTCCACTTT
CDR3: CASQRSYNSPLHF

size: -
J: TRBJ2-3
V: TRBV5-1
D: TRBD2
DNA: TGCGCCAGCAGCCCTGCCCTAGTAGCGGGGGTTGATAATACGCAGTATTTT
CDR3: CASSPALVAGVDNTQYF

size: -
J: TRBJ2-1
V: TRBV6-6
D: -
DNA: TGTGCCAGCAGTTCGCGGAAACAGGGTTCCTACAATGAGCAGTTCTTC
CDR3: CASSSRKQGSYNEQFF

size: -
J: TRBJ1-5
V: TRBV19
D: -
DNA: TGTGCCAGTACCCTAGCGCGCTTGGGGGAAGCTAGCAATCAGCCCCAGCATTTT
CDR3: CASTLARLGEASNQPQHF

size: -
J: TRBJ2-7
V: TRBV19
D: -
DNA: TGTGCCAGTACTGGACAGTTCTACGAGCAGTACTTC
CDR3: CASTGQFYEQYF

size: -
J: TRBJ1-2
V: TRBV11-2
D: TRBD1
DNA: TGTGCCAGCACCAAGAGGGACAGGGACCCCTGGGAGGATGGCTACACCTTC
CDR3: CASTKRDRDPWEDGYTF

size: -
J: TRBJ1-2
V: TRBV2
D: -
DNA: TGTGCCAGCACCGCTGGGAGGGGGTTGTATGGCTACACCTTC
CDR3: CASTAGRGLYGYTF

size: few
J: TRBJ2-3
V: TRBV10-1
D: TRBD1
DNA: TGCGCCAGCAGTCGCCGGTCCGGGACAGTCACAGATACGCAGTATTTT
CDR3: CASSRRSGTVTDTQYF

size: -
J: TRBJ2-2
V: TRBV11-2
D: TRBD1
DNA: TGTGCCAGCAGCGGACAGGGGGCGAACACCGGGGAGCTGTTTTTT
CDR3: CASSGQGANTGELFF

size: -
J: TRBJ2-5
V: TRBV5-4
D: -
DNA: TGTGCCAGCAGCTTGGGCAGGGTGGAGACCCAGTACTTC
CDR3: CASSLGRVETQYF

size: -
J: TRBJ1-2
V: TRBV4-1
D: -
DNA: TGCGCCAGCAGCCAAGTTACTATTCCCGGGACAAACTATGGCTACACCTTC
CDR3: CASSQVTIPGTNYGYTF

size: -
J: TRBJ2-3
V: TRBV10-2
D: -
DNA: TGCGCCAGCAGTTGGCGGGCGTCTAGCACAGATACGCAGTATTTT
CDR3: CASSWRASSTDTQYF

size: -
J: TRBJ1-2
V: TRBV5-6
D: -
DNA: TGTGCCAGCAGCTTGTCAGGTTATGGCTACACCTTC
CDR3: CASSLSGYGYTF

size: -
J: TRBJ1-1
V: TRBV10-3
D: TRBD1
DNA: TGTGCCATCAGTGAGAGGGGACAGGGGGGAACTGAAGCTTTCTTT
CDR3: CAISERGQGGTEAFF

size: -
J: TRBJ2-3
V: TRBV30
D: -
DNA: TGTGCCTGGAACCAAGGGGGAGATACGCAGTATTTT
CDR3: CAWNQGGDTQYF